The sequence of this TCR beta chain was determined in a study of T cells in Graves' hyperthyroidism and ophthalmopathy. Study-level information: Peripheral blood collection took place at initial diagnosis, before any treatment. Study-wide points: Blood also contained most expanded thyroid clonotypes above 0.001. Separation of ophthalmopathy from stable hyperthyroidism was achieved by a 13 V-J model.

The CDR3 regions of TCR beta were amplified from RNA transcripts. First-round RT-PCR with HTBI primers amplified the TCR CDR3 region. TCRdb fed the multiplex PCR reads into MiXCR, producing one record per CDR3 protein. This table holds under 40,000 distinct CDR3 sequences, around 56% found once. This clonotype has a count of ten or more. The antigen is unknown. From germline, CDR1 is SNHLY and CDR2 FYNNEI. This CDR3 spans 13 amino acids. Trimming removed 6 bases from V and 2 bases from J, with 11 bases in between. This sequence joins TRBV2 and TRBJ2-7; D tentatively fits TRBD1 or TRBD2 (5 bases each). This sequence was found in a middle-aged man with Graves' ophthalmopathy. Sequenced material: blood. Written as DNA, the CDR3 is TGTGCCAGCAGCTCAGGGAGAGCCTACGAGCAGTACTTC. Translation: CASSSGRAYEQYF.